This T cell receptor (beta chain) was recovered during a study of chemoradiotherapy in HPV16-positive cancers. In the study overall: Candidate HPV-specific clones and shared TCR motifs came from a couple of HPV16-positive patients.

This CDR3 comprises 16 residues. Germline CDR1 LNHDA, CDR2 SQIVND (reference sequence). Trimming removed 8 bases from V and 0 bases from J; junction bases left unmatched: 8. Study-level points and caveats: For HPV16-positive patients, expanding HPV-responsive T cells associated with longer recurrence-free survival.

Here immunoSEQ multiplex PCR was the method, and the copy in TCRdb shows in-frame clones only, minus some. The table lists some 24,000 clones, roughly 94% of them singletons. On this clone itself: Its antigen is as yet unknown.

Collection took place from a patient who underwent chemoradiotherapy. The TCR sequence derives from a human donor with HPV-associated anogenital cancer. The rearrangement uses TRBV19 and TRBJ2-1; 9 bases are shared with TRBD2. The CDR3 DNA is TGTGCCAGTGCGGGACTAGCTAAGGGCTCCTACAATGAGCAGTTCTTC. The encoded protein is CASAGLAKGSYNEQFF.